This is a list of T cell receptor beta chains from one sample in a study of cytomegalovirus exposure and HLA in healthy donors. Sequenced by immunoSEQ multiplex PCR; TCRdb stores in-frame clones only, minus some. The table includes around 150,000 clones, around 75% detected once. Material for sequencing was PBMCs. All receptors come from a male donor in good health and CMV-seronegative. Each CDR3 is given with its conserved first and last residue. Each record gives: J gene, clone size, V gene, D gene, CDR3 protein, CDR3 DNA. A D gene is named only where the DNA matches it firmly. Size is omitted from some rows. Given values are once, few, many or a class for expanded clones.

>TRBJ1-2|.|TRBV5-1|.
CASSLVGTDHYGYTF
TGCGCCAGCAGCTTGGTTGGGACTGATCACTATGGCTACACCTTC
>TRBJ2-5|.|TRBV5-1|.
CASSYSHGAETQYF
TGCGCCAGCAGTTATTCCCACGGAGCAGAGACCCAGTACTTC
>TRBJ2-7|.|TRBV11-1|TRBD2
CASSVGTSGLKVGEQYF
TGTGCCAGCAGCGTCGGGACTAGCGGGTTGAAGGTGGGCGAGCAGTACTTC
>TRBJ2-7|.|TRBV19|TRBD2
CASSISSRGVRISYEQYF
TGTGCCAGTAGTATCTCCTCGCGGGGGGTGAGAATCTCCTACGAGCAGTACTTC
>TRBJ2-2|.|TRBV9|TRBD2
CASSSSGSGDTGELFF
TGTGCCAGCAGCTCCTCTGGTAGCGGGGACACCGGGGAGCTGTTTTTT
>TRBJ2-3|.|TRBV9|TRBD2
CASSAQRGGGDTQYF
TGTGCCAGCAGCGCCCAGCGGGGGGGCGGGGATACGCAGTATTTT
>TRBJ2-7|.|TRBV13|TRBD2
CASSRLAGFYEQYF
TGTGCCAGCAGTCGACTAGCGGGATTCTACGAGCAGTACTTC
>TRBJ1-5|.|TRBV2|TRBD1
CASSWTGVSNQPQHF
TGTGCCAGCAGTTGGACAGGGGTGAGCAATCAGCCCCAGCATTTT
>TRBJ2-7|few|TRBV20-1|.
CSVQGPYEQYF
TGCAGTGTACAGGGCCCTTACGAGCAGTACTTC
>TRBJ2-5|.|TRBV19|.
CASSGQGPRTQYF
TGTGCCAGTAGTGGCCAGGGGCCGAGGACCCAGTACTTC
>TRBJ2-3|few|TRBV12-5|TRBD1
CASGNPDRGYDTQYF
TGTGCTAGTGGGAATCCGGACAGGGGATATGATACGCAGTATTTT
>TRBJ1-5|few|TRBV28|TRBD1
CASSFSSGQGADSNQPQHF
TGTGCCAGCAGTTTCTCGTCGGGACAGGGGGCAGATAGCAATCAGCCCCAGCATTTT
>TRBJ2-5|few|TRBV5-1|.
CASREAGIQETQYF
TGCGCCAGCAGAGAAGCCGGTATCCAAGAGACCCAGTACTTC
>TRBJ2-7|.|TRBV4-1|TRBD1
CASSQDPKGGNEQYF
TGCGCCAGCAGCCAAGATCCAAAAGGGGGCAACGAGCAGTACTTC
>TRBJ2-1|.|TRBV30|.
CAWGPGLAHNEQFF
TGTGCCTGGGGACCGGGACTTGCACACAATGAGCAGTTCTTC
>TRBJ2-6|few|TRBV11-2|.
CASSAGSGANVLTF
TGTGCCAGCAGCGCCGGGTCTGGGGCCAACGTCCTGACTTTC
>TRBJ2-7|.|TRBV5-1|TRBD1
CASSPQGNYEQYF
TGCGCCAGCAGCCCACAGGGGAACTACGAGCAGTACTTC
>TRBJ2-5|few|TRBV5-1|TRBD2
CASSLEGLAGGLGQETQYF
TGCGCCAGCAGCTTGGAAGGACTAGCGGGAGGTTTGGGCCAAGAGACCCAGTACTTC
>TRBJ1-3|few|TRBV4-1|.
CASSQDRGTGNTIYF
TGCGCCAGCAGCCAAGACCGGGGAACTGGAAACACCATATATTTT
>TRBJ1-2|.|TRBV19|TRBD1
CATFYRGGYTF
TGTGCCACCTTTTACAGGGGTGGCTACACCTTC
>TRBJ1-4|once|TRBV4-2|.
CASSQGRSGSNEKLFF
TGTGCCAGCAGCCAAGGGAGATCCGGTTCTAATGAAAAACTGTTTTTT
>TRBJ2-1|.|TRBV19|TRBD2
CASSMAGVKNEQFF
TGTGCCAGTAGTATGGCGGGGGTAAAAAATGAGCAGTTCTTC
>TRBJ2-7|.|TRBV5-1|.
CASSLGGVSTLHEQYF
TGCGCCAGCAGCTTGGGGGGGGTCTCCACGCTCCACGAGCAGTACTTC
>TRBJ1-6|.|TRBV19|.
CASSLDKRGLHF
TGTGCCAGTAGTCTCGACAAACGGGGCCTCCACTTT
>TRBJ2-7|.|TRBV5-1|.
CASSLAPISVTGSYEQYF
TGCGCCAGCAGCTTGGCCCCCATTTCAGTGACGGGATCCTACGAGCAGTACTTC
>TRBJ2-7|.|TRBV5-1|.
CASSLFVSGPTEAYEQYF
TGCGCCAGCAGCTTGTTCGTAAGCGGTCCCACCGAGGCCTACGAGCAGTACTTC
>TRBJ1-1|.|TRBV6-5|.
CASSYSGGMYTEAFF
TGTGCCAGCAGTTACTCCGGGGGTATGTACACTGAAGCTTTCTTT
>TRBJ2-1|.|TRBV9|TRBD1
CASSLTGALDNEQFF
TGTGCCAGCAGCCTCACAGGGGCGCTTGACAATGAGCAGTTCTTC
>TRBJ2-7|once|TRBV5-3|TRBD2
CARSIVGLAGGLTHEQYF
TGTGCCAGATCCATAGTGGGACTAGCGGGAGGTTTAACCCACGAGCAGTACTTC